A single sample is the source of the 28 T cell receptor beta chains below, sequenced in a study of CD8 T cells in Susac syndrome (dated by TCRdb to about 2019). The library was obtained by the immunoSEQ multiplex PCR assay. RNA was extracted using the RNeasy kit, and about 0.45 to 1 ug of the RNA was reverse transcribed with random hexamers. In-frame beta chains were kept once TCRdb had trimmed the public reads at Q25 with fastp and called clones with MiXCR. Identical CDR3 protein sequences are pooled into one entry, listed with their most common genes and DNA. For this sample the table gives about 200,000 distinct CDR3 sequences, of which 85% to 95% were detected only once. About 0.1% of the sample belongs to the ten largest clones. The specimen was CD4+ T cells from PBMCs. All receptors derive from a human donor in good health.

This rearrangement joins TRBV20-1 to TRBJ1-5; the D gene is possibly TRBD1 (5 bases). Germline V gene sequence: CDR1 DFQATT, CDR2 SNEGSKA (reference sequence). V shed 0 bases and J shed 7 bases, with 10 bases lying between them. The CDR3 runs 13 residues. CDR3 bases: TGCAGTGCTAGAGATGGGGGGTCACAGCCCCAGCATTTT. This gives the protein CSARDGGSQPQHF.

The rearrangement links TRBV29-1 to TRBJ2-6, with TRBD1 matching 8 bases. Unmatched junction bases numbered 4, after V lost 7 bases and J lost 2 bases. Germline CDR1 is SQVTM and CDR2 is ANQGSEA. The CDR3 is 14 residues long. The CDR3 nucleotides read TGCAGCGCGGGGACAGGCGCTGGGGCCAACGTCCTGACTTTC. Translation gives CSAGTGAGANVLTF.

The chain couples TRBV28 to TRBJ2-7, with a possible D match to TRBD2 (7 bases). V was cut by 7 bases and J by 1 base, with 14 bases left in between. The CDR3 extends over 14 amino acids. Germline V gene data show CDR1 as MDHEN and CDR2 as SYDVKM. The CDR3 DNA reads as TGTGCCAGCACCCCCGGGGGGCGGTCCTACGAGCAGTACTTC. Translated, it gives CASTPGGRSYEQYF.

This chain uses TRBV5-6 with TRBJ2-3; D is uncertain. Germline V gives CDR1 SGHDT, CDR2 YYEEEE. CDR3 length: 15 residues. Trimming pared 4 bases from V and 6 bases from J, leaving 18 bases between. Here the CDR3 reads CASSPGPPLSDTQYF. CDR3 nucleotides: TGTGCCAGCAGCCCCGGCCCCCCACTTTCTGATACGCAGTATTTT.

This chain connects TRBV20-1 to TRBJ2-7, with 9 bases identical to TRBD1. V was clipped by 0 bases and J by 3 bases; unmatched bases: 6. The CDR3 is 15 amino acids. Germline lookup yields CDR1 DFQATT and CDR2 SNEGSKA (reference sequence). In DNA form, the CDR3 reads TGCAGTGCTAGAGAAGGCACAGGGGGCTACTACGAGCAGTACGTC. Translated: CSAREGTGGYYEQYV.

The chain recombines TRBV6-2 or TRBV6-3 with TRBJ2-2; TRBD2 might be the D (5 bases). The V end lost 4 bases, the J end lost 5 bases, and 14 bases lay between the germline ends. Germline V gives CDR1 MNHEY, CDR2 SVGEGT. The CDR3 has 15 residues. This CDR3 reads CASSSSGVWTGELFF. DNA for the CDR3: TGTGCCAGCAGTTCAAGCGGAGTTTGGACCGGGGAGCTGTTTTTT.

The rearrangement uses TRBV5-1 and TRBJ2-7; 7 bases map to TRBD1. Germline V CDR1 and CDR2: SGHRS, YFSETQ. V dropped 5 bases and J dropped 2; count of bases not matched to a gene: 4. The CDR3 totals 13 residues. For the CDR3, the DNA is TGCGCCAGCAGTCGGGACAGTACCTACGAGCAGTACGTC. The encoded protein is CASSRDSTYEQYV.

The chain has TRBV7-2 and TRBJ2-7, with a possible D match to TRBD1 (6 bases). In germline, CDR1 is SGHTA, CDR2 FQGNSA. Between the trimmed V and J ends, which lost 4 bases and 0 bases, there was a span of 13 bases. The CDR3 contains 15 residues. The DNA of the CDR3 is TGTGCCAGCAGCTGGCAGGGGCTAAGCTCCTACGAGCAGTACTTC. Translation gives CASSWQGLSSYEQYF.

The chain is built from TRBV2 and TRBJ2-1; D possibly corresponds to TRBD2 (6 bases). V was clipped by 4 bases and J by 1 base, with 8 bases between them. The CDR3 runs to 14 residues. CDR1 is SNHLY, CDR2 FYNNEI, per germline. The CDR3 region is CASSGSGSYNEQFF. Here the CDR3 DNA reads TGTGCCAGCAGTGGAAGCGGGTCCTACAATGAGCAGTTCTTC.

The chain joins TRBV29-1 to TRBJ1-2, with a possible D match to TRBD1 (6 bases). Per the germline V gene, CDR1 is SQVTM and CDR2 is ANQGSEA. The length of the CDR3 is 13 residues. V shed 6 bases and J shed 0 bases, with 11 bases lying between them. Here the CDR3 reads CSVRTDSNYGYTF. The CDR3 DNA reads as TGCAGCGTGAGGACAGACTCTAACTATGGCTACACCTTC.

The CDR3 protein is CASSQDWQGTGELFF. For the CDR3, the DNA is TGTGCCAGCAGCCAAGATTGGCAGGGCACCGGGGAGCTGTTTTTT. V gene TRBV3-1 combines with J gene TRBJ2-2, with D tentatively TRBD1 (5 bases). This CDR3 is 15 amino acids long. CDR1 and CDR2 (germline): LGHDT, YNNKEL (reference sequence). Trimming cost V 0 bases and J 4 bases, with 9 bases left between them.

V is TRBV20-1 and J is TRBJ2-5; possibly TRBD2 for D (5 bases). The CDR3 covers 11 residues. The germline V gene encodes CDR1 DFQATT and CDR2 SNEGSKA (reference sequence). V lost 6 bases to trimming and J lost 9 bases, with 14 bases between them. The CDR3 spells CSAPKLEAQYF. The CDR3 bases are TGCAGTGCCCCAAAGCTGGAGGCCCAGTACTTC.

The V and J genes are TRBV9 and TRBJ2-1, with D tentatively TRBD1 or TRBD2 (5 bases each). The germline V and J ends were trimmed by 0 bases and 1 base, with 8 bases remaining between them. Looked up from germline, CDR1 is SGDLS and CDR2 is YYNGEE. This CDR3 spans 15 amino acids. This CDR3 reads CASSVVRGSYNEQFF. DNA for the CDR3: TGTGCCAGCAGCGTAGTGAGGGGATCCTACAATGAGCAGTTCTTC. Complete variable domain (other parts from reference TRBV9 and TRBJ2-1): DSGVTQTPKHLITATGQRVTLRCSPRSGDLSVYWYQQSLDQGLQFLIQYYNGEERAKGNILERFSAQQFPDLHSELNLSSLELGDSALYFCASSVVRGSYNEQFFGPGTRLTVL.

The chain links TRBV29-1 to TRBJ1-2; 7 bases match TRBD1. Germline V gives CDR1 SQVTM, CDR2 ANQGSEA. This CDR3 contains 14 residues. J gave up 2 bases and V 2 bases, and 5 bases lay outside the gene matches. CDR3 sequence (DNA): TGCAGCGTTGAACCCCCGGGACAGAACTATGGCTACACCTTC. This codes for CSVEPPGQNYGYTF.

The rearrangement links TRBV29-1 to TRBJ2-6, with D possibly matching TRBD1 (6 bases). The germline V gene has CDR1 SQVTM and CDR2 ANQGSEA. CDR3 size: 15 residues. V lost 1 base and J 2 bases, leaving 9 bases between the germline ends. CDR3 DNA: TGCAGCGTTGAAGCCACAGGGACTGGGGCCAACGTCCTGACTTTC. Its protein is CSVEATGTGANVLTF.

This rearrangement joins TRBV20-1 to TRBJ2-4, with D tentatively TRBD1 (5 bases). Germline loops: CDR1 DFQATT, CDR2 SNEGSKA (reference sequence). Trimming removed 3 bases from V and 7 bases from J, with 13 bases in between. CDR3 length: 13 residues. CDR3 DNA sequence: TGCAGTGCTAGCGGACAAGGCTATAACATTCAGTACTTC. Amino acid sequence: CSASGQGYNIQYF.

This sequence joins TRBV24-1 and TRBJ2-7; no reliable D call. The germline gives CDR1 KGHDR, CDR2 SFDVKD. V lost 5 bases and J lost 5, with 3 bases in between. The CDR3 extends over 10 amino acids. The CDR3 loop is CATSGNEQYV. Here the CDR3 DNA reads TGTGCCACCAGTGGGAACGAGCAGTACGTC.

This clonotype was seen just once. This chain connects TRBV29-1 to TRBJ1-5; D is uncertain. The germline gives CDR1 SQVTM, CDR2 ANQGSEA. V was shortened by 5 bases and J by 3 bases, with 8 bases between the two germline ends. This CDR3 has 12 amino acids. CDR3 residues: CSVSDSNQPQHF. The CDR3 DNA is TGCAGCGTTTCCGACTCCAATCAGCCCCAGCATTTT.

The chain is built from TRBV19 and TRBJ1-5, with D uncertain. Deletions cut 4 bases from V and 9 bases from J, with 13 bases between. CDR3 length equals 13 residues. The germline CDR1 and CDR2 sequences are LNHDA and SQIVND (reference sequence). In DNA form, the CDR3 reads TGTGCCAGTAGTAGAATTGTGGAAGGGCCCCAGCATTTT. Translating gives CASSRIVEGPQHF.

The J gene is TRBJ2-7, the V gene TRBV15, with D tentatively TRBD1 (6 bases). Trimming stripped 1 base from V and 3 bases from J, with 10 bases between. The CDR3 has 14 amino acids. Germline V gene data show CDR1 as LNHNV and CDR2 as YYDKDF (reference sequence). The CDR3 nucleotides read TGTGCCACCAGCAGAGGAGGACAGAGCTACGAGCAGTACTTC. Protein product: CATSRGGQSYEQYF.

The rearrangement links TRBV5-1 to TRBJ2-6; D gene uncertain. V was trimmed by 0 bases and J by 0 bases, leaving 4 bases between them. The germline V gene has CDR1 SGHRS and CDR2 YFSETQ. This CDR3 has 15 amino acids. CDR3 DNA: TGCGCCAGCAGCTTGGTGCGCTCTGGGGCCAACGTCCTGACTTTC. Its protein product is CASSLVRSGANVLTF.

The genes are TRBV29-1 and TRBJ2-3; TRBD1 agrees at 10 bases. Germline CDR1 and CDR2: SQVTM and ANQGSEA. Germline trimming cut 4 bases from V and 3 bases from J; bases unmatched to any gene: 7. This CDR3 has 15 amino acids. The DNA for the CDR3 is TGCAGCGTTGTCAGGGACAGGGGCACGACAGATACGCAGTATTTT. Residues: CSVVRDRGTTDTQYF.

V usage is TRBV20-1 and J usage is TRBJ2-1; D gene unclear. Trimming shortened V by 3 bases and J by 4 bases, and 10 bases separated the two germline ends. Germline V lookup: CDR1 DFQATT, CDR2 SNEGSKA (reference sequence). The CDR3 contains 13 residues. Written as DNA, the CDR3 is TGCAGTGCTAGGGAGCCTCCGTACAATGAGCAGTTCTTC. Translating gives CSAREPPYNEQFF.

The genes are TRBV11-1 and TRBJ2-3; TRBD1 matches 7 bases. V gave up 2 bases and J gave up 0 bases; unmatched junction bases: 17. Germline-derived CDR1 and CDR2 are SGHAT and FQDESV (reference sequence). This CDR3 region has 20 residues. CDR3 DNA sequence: TGTGCCAGCAGCTTACCCCAACTACTTCTTGGGACAGATAGCACAGATACGCAGTATTTT. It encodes CASSLPQLLLGTDSTDTQYF. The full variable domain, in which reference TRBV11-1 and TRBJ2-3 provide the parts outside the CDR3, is EAEVAQSPRYKITEKSQAVAFWCDPISGHATLYWYRQILGQGPELLVQFQDESVVDDSQLPKDRFSAERLKGVDSTLKIQPAELGDSAMYLCASSLPQLLLGTDSTDTQYFGPGTRLTVL.

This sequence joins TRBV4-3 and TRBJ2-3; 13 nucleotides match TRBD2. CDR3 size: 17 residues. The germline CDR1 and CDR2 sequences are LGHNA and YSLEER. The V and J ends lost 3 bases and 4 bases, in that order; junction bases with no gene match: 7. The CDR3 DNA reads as TGCGCCAGCAGCCACCTCACTAGCGGGGGGGAGGCAGATACGCAGTATTTT. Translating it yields CASSHLTSGGEADTQYF.

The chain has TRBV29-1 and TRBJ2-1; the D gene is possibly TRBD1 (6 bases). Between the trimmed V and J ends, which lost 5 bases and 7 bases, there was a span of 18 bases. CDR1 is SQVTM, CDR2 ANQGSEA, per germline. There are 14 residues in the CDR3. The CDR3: CSVLGGVGSNEQFF. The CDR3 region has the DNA TGCAGCGTTCTAGGGGGAGTAGGCTCTAATGAGCAGTTCTTC.

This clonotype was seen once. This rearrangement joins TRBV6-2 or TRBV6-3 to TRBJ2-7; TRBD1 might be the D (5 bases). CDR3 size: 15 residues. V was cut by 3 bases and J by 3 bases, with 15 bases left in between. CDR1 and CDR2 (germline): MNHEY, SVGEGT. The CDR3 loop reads CASSYIRRAYYEQYF. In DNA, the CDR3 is TGTGCCAGCAGTTATATCCGCAGGGCCTACTACGAGCAGTACTTC.

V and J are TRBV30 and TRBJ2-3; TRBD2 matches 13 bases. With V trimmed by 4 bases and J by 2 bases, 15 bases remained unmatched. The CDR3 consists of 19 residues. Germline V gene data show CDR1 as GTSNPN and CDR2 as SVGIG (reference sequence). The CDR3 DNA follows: TGTGCCTGGATAGCAGGACTAGCGGGAGTGAGGTCTGACACAGATACGCAGTATTTT. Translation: CAWIAGLAGVRSDTDTQYF.